This T cell receptor beta chain was captured by sequencing in a study of PD-1 blockade in mismatch repair-deficient tumors. Across the study: All were previously treated, progressing patients with about 11 mismatch repair-deficient cancer types.

Clones were sequenced by immunoSEQ multiplex PCR, and TCRdb holds only the in-frame ones, with some missing. The sample consists of about 40,000 clones, roughly 84% of them appearing once. Mismatch repair deficiency was confirmed in all patients, by PCR or immunohistochemistry. Germline assignment: CDR1 LNHDA and CDR2 SQIVND (reference sequence). The CDR3 loop spans 15 amino acids. V lost 6 bases, J lost 6 bases, and 7 bases stayed unmatched. This clone was picked up one time. This chain joins TRBV19 and TRBJ2-7, with TRBD2 matching over 14 bases. The source is an adult with mismatch repair-deficient cancer. This material consisted of peripheral blood, taken around 75 weeks after starting pembrolizumab. The CDR3 loop is CASSSGLAGVFEQYF. The DNA for the CDR3 is TGTGCCAGTAGCTCGGGACTAGCGGGAGTATTCGAGCAGTACTTC.